This note documents a single TCR beta chain sequence. The PCR made use of 60 Vbeta and 13 Jbeta primers. Generated by immunoSEQ multiplex PCR, the TCRdb table keeps only in-frame clones and is missing some. The sample lists under 200,000 clones, about 80% occurring once. The sample belongs to a study of cytomegalovirus exposure and HLA in healthy donors. Germline lookup yields CDR1 MDHEN and CDR2 SYDVKM. This CDR3 has 15 residues. V was clipped by 4 bases and J by 4 bases, with 17 bases between them. V is TRBV28 and J is TRBJ2-7; D possibly corresponds to TRBD1 (5 bases). The clonotype originates from a woman aged 50 to 60 in good health and CMV-seronegative. Sequencing was carried out using PBMCs. The CDR3 nucleotides are TGTGCCAGCAGTTCAATCAACCCGCAGGGTTACGAGCAGTACTTC. This codes for CASSSINPQGYEQYF.